One sample yielded the 11 T cell receptor beta chains listed below, sequenced in a study of technical replicates of blood from several donors. Only in-frame clones appear in the TCRdb table, and some are missing; sequencing was by immunoSEQ multiplex PCR. The table shows roughly 52,000 clones, with 90% to 95% occurring only once. Sequencing was performed on PBMCs. These receptors all come from a human donor in good health. Some clones in this sample may be carry-over from other donors' samples.

V gene TRBV11-2 combines with J gene TRBJ2-5, with 9 bases fitting TRBD2. The CDR3 consists of 17 residues. Looked up from germline, CDR1 is SGHAT and CDR2 is FQNNGV. The ends lost 5 bases at V and 2 bases at J; junction bases unmatched: 12. This chain's CDR3 is CASSLLAGATLQETQYF. The DNA of the CDR3 is TGTGCCAGCAGCCTTTTAGCGGGGGCCACACTTCAAGAGACCCAGTACTTC.

V and J are TRBV5-1 and TRBJ1-2; D remains unclear. The CDR3 has 13 residues. Per germline, CDR1 SGHRS and CDR2 YFSETQ. V lost 3 bases and J 6 bases, leaving 12 bases between the germline ends. The CDR3 coding sequence is TGCGCCAGCAGCTGGTCCGTAGAGGATGGCTACACCTTC. Amino acid sequence: CASSWSVEDGYTF.

The chain recombines TRBV7-2 with TRBJ1-4; TRBD1 aligns across 9 bases. V lost 0 bases to trimming and J lost 6 bases; unmatched junction nucleotides: 2. CDR1 is SGHTA and CDR2 is FQGNSA in the germline V gene. This CDR3 region has 15 residues. CDR3 in DNA: TGTGCCAGCAGCTTAGCGTGGGACAGGGATGAAAAACTGTTTTTT. Amino acid sequence: CASSLAWDRDEKLFF.

The rearrangement joins TRBV6-8 to TRBJ2-2, with D possibly matching TRBD1 (6 bases). Germline V CDR1 and CDR2: MNHGY, SAAAGT. V was pared by 4 bases and J by 5 bases, with 14 bases between. This CDR3 contains 15 residues. This CDR3 reads CASSWGRARTGELFF. Here the CDR3 DNA reads TGTGCCAGCAGTTGGGGGCGGGCGCGGACCGGGGAGCTGTTTTTT.

This sequence joins TRBV5-1 and TRBJ2-3; TRBD2 matches at 7 bases. The length of the CDR3 is 15 residues. Trimming removed 3 bases from V and 2 bases from J; junction bases left unmatched: 6. Per the germline V gene, CDR1 is SGHRS and CDR2 is YFSETQ. The CDR3 region has the DNA TGCGCCAGCAGCTCCTCGGGGGGTTTCACAGATACGCAGTATTTT. This sequence encodes CASSSSGGFTDTQYF. Full variable domain (outside the CDR3, taken from reference TRBV5-1 and TRBJ2-3): KAGVTQTPRYLIKTRGQQVTLSCSPISGHRSVSWYQQTPGQGLQFLFEYFSETQRNKGNFPGRFSGRQFSNSRSEMNVSTLELGDSALYLCASSSSGGFTDTQYFGPGTRLTVL.

The chain carries TRBV5-1 and TRBJ2-5; 7 nucleotides line up with TRBD1. J was trimmed by 5 bases and V by 4 bases; bases with no gene match: 11. Germline values: CDR1 SGHRS, CDR2 YFSETQ. The CDR3 consists of 15 residues. Here the CDR3 reads CASSRSDRWPETQYF. The DNA of the CDR3 is TGCGCCAGCAGCCGGTCGGACAGGTGGCCGGAGACCCAGTACTTC.

The J gene is TRBJ1-2, the V gene TRBV19, with 7 bases identical to TRBD1. The length of the CDR3 is 13 residues. Germline trimming cut 4 bases from V and 4 bases from J; bases unmatched to any gene: 3. The germline V gene has CDR1 LNHDA and CDR2 SQIVND (reference sequence). The CDR3 DNA follows: TGTGCCAGTAGTAGAGGGACAGCCTATGGCTACACCTTC. Residues: CASSRGTAYGYTF.

This clone has only one observation. The chain uses TRBV6-6 and TRBJ2-7; a weak D match, TRBD1 (6 bases). V lost 2 bases to trimming and J lost 7 bases, with 9 bases between them. This CDR3 region has 12 residues. Germline V CDR1 and CDR2: MNHNY, SVGAGI (reference sequence). The CDR3 DNA sequence: TGTGCCAGCAGTTACCACCAGGGGGAGCAGTACTTC. It translates to CASSYHQGEQYF.

V gene TRBV2 combines with J gene TRBJ2-1, with D perhaps matching TRBD2 (6 bases). CDR1 and CDR2 from the germline V gene are SNHLY and FYNNEI. Trimming took 4 bases from V and 7 from J, leaving 11 bases between them. This CDR3 has 13 residues. DNA for the CDR3: TGTGCCAGCAGTGCGATGGGGGGAAATGAGCAGTTCTTC. This sequence encodes CASSAMGGNEQFF.

This chain links TRBV5-6 with TRBJ2-7; 7 positions agree with TRBD1. The length of the CDR3 is 14 residues. V shed 3 bases, J shed 0 bases, and the junction held 3 bases outside the gene matches. Looked up from germline, CDR1 is SGHDT and CDR2 is YYEEEE. The CDR3 protein is CASSSTGRSYEQYF. CDR3 DNA: TGTGCCAGCAGCTCGACAGGGCGCTCCTACGAGCAGTACTTC.

This sequence joins TRBV11-2 and TRBJ2-1, with 9 bases that match TRBD2. J lost 10 bases, V lost 5 bases, and 12 bases had no gene match. This CDR3 contains 15 residues. Germline values: CDR1 SGHAT, CDR2 FQNNGV. The CDR3 protein is CASSGRASGDSEQFF. DNA of the CDR3: TGTGCCAGCAGCGGACGGGCTAGCGGGGATTCGGAGCAGTTCTTC.